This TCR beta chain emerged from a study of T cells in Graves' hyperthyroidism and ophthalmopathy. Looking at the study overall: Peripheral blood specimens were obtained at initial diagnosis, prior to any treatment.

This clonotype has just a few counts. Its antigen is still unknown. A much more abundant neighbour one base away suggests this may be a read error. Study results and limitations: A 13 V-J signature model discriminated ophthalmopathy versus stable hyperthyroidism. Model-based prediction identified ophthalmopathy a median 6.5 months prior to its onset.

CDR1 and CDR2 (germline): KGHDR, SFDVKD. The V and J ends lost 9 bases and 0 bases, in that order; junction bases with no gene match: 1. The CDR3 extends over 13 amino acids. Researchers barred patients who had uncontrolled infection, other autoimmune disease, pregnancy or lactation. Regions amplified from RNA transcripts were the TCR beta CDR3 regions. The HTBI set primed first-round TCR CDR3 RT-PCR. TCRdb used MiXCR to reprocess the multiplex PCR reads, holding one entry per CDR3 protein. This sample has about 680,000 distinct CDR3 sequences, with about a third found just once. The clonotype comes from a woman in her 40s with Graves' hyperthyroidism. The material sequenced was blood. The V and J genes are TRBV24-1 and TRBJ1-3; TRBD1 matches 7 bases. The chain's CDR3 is CATGDSSGNTIYF. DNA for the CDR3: TGTGCCACCGGGGACAGCTCTGGAAACACCATATATTTT.